Given below is one T cell receptor beta chain in context. The antigen this receptor binds is unknown. No much larger clone is present one base from it, and per-base qualities are unavailable. This sample is part of a study of T cell changes during pregnancy in multiple sclerosis (dated 2019 in TCRdb). Background on the whole study: The study looked at changes in the T cell repertoire across pregnancy in women with multiple sclerosis.

Libraries were made using the immunoSEQ multiplex PCR assay. TCRdb retrieved this table from immuneACCESS and kept in-frame rearrangements only. Not all clones are present; in checked studies, unresolved V genes account for under half, and no reason is known for the remainder. The sample includes more than 80,000 clones, with 92% observed a single time. 1.5% of the sample rests with the top ten. CDR3 length: 15 amino acids, cysteine to phenylalanine. Only the CDR3 DNA is retained, 45 bases long and in frame from the first base. For CDR1 and CDR2, the germline V gene lists SQVTM and ANQGSEA. The V end gives up 4 bases and the J end 2 bases, leaving 6 bases in the junction not matched to a gene.

The rearrangement joined TRBV29-1 to TRBJ2-5; 11 bases in between match TRBD1. Specimen: peripheral blood, collected in the first trimester of pregnancy. This clonotype was obtained from a female donor with multiple sclerosis, enrolled in a pregnancy study. The sequence in DNA is TGCAGCGTTGGGACAGGGGGCAGGTATCAAGAGACCCAGTACTTC. Its protein is CSVGTGGRYQETQYF. The reference TRBV29-1 and TRBJ2-5 proteins fill in what lies around the CDR3, so the full variable domain reads SAVISQKPSRDICQRGTSLTIQCQVDSQVTMMFWYRQQPGQSLTLIATANQGSEATYESGFVIDKFPISRPNLTFSTLTVSNMSPEDSSIYLCSVGTGGRYQETQYFGPGTRLLVL.